This T cell receptor (beta chain) was identified during a study of blood T cell repertoires in COVID-19. Study summary: The analysed material was cDNA or gDNA that came from T cells, B-cell-depleted T cells, or PBMCs.

Produced via immunoSEQ multiplex PCR; TCRdb's table is partial and in-frame only. Of about 270,000 clones listed, around 84% are singletons. CDR1 is SGHRS and CDR2 is YFSETQ in the germline V gene. After removal of 4 bases from V and 6 bases from J, the junction contained 3 bases not matched to a gene. The CDR3 runs 15 residues. The sequenced sample consisted of PBMCs or T cells enriched from blood (not recorded which). The chain has TRBV5-1 and TRBJ2-3, with 15 bases identical to TRBD2. This TCR was recovered from a man between 18 and 29 years old who had recovered from COVID-19. In DNA form, the CDR3 reads TGCGCCAGCAGCCAAGGGACTAGCGGGGGGGATACGCAGTATTTT. As protein: CASSQGTSGGDTQYF.